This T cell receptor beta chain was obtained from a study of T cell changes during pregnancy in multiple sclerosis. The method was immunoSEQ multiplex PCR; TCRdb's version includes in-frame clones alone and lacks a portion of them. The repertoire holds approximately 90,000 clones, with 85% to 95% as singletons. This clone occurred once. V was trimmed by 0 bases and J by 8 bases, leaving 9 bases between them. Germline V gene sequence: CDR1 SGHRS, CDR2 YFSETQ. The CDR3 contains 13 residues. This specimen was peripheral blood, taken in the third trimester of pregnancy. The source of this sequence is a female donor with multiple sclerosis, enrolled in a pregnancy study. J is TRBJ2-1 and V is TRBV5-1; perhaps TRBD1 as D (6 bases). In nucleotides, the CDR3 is TGCGCCAGCAGCTTGGGGGGGCGGGATGAGCAGTTCTTC. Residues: CASSLGGRDEQFF. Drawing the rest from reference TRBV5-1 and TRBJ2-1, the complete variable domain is KAGVTQTPRYLIKTRGQQVTLSCSPISGHRSVSWYQQTPGQGLQFLFEYFSETQRNKGNFPGRFSGRQFSNSRSEMNVSTLELGDSALYLCASSLGGRDEQFFGPGTRLTVL.